The rows below give T cell receptor beta chains drawn from one sample of a study of blood T cell repertoires in COVID-19. The table came from immunoSEQ multiplex PCR; TCRdb's copy has only in-frame clones and leaves some out. The sample has some 230,000 clones; 65% to 90% are singletons. Sequenced: peripheral blood. These receptors were taken from a woman in her fifties or sixties with acute or convalescent COVID-19. The CDR3 runs from the conserved cysteine through the conserved F or W. D genes are given only for firm matches. Rows may omit the clone size; those that give it use once, few, many or a size class.

d_gene | len | j_gene | abundance | v_gene | CDR3aa | CDR3nt
. | 16 | TRBJ1-2 | . | TRBV5-4 | CASSLASSGAHYGYTF | TGTGCCAGCAGCTTGGCCTCCTCAGGGGCACACTATGGCTACACCTTC
. | 14 | TRBJ2-7 | . | TRBV5-1 | CASSLNTVNYEQYF | TGCGCCAGCAGCTTGAATACAGTTAACTACGAGCAGTACTTC
TRBD2 | 14 | TRBJ2-7 | . | TRBV5-1 | CASSLTAGTYEQYF | TGCGCCAGCAGCTTGACAGCGGGGACCTACGAGCAGTACTTC
. | 13 | TRBJ2-7 | once | TRBV29-1 | CSGGDRNYYEQYF | TGCAGCGGGGGAGACAGAAACTACTACGAGCAGTACTTC
. | 16 | TRBJ1-1 | . | TRBV6-5 | CASSYSPRARNTEAFF | TGTGCCAGCAGTTACTCCCCGAGAGCTAGAAACACTGAAGCTTTCTTT
. | 15 | TRBJ2-7 | . | TRBV4-1 | CASSQDQGSGYEQYF | TGCGCCAGCAGCCAAGATCAGGGGTCGGGGTACGAGCAGTACTTC
. | 14 | TRBJ1-2 | . | TRBV28 | CASSLDSRSYGYTF | TGTGCCAGCAGTCTGGACAGTAGGAGCTATGGCTACACCTTC
TRBD2 | 15 | TRBJ2-3 | . | TRBV15 | CATSRSSGGGDTQYF | TGTGCCACCAGCAGATCTAGCGGGGGTGGGGATACGCAGTATTTT
TRBD1 | 16 | TRBJ1-1 | once | TRBV5-1 | CASSIQQTGANTEAFF | TGCGCCAGCAGCATACAACAGACAGGGGCGAACACTGAAGCTTTCTTT
. | 11 | TRBJ2-1 | . | TRBV7-9 | CASSASDEQFF | TGTGCCAGCAGCGCGAGCGATGAGCAGTTCTTC
. | 14 | TRBJ1-3 | . | TRBV3-1/TRBV3-2 | CASSPRGYGNTIYF | TGTGCCAGCAGCCCCAGGGGATATGGAAACACCATATATTTT
. | 17 | TRBJ2-7 | . | TRBV27 | CASSARGLAAVAYEQYF | TGTGCCAGCAGTGCCCGCGGGCTGGCGGCAGTGGCCTACGAGCAGTACTTC
. | 14 | TRBJ1-1 | . | TRBV5-4 | CASSLIGANTEAFF | TGTGCCAGCAGCTTGATAGGGGCCAACACTGAAGCTTTCTTT
. | 13 | TRBJ2-2 | few | TRBV6-4 | CASRTGNTGELFF | TGTGCCAGCAGGACAGGGAACACCGGGGAGCTGTTTTTT
. | 15 | TRBJ1-5 | . | TRBV28 | CASSPLENSNQPQHF | TGTGCCAGCAGTCCACTTGAAAATAGCAATCAGCCCCAGCATTTT
. | 12 | TRBJ2-2 | . | TRBV5-4 | CASRPGTGELFF | TGTGCCAGCCGTCCGGGGACCGGGGAGCTGTTTTTT
. | 13 | TRBJ2-2 | . | TRBV28 | CASRTTNTGELFF | TGTGCCAGCAGGACAACGAACACCGGGGAGCTGTTTTTT
. | 15 | TRBJ1-4 | . | TRBV28 | CASRRQEETNEKLFF | TGTGCCAGCCGTAGACAGGAGGAAACTAATGAAAAACTGTTTTTT
TRBD2 | 17 | TRBJ2-5 | . | TRBV7-2 | CASSLWRTSGRAETQYF | TGTGCCAGCAGCTTATGGCGGACTAGCGGGAGGGCGGAGACCCAGTACTTC
. | 14 | TRBJ2-5 | . | TRBV18 | CASSPDLDRETQYF | TGTGCCAGCTCACCAGATCTGGACAGAGAGACCCAGTACTTC
. | 21 | TRBJ2-6 | . | TRBV28 | CASSLRPSLQGPMPGANVLTF | TGTGCCAGCAGTTTACGCCCAAGCTTACAGGGACCGATGCCTGGGGCCAACGTCCTGACTTTC
TRBD2 | 15 | TRBJ2-1 | . | TRBV28 | CASIPGTRDHNEQFF | TGTGCCAGCATCCCCGGGACTAGGGATCACAATGAGCAGTTCTTC
TRBD1 | 14 | TRBJ2-2 | . | TRBV4-1 | CASRTPGGAGELFF | TGCGCCAGCAGAACCCCAGGGGGCGCCGGGGAGCTGTTTTTT
TRBD1 | 16 | TRBJ2-1 | . | TRBV14 | CASSRSGTGGRNEQFF | TGTGCCAGCAGCCGTTCCGGGACAGGGGGTCGCAATGAGCAGTTCTTC
. | 13 | TRBJ1-1 | . | TRBV5-1 | CASSEQGMTEAFF | TGCGCCAGCAGCGAACAGGGTATGACTGAAGCTTTCTTT
TRBD1 | 13 | TRBJ1-2 | . | TRBV24-1 | CATSMTGGNGYTF | TGTGCCACCAGTATGACAGGGGGAAATGGCTACACCTTC
TRBD2 | 13 | TRBJ2-5 | . | TRBV4-3 | CASSQGLAETQYF | TGCGCCAGCAGCCAGGGACTAGCGGAGACCCAGTACTTC
. | 14 | TRBJ2-3 | . | TRBV4-1 | CASSQGAGSYTQYF | TGCGCCAGCAGCCAAGGGGCGGGATCGTATACGCAGTATTTT
TRBD2 | 16 | TRBJ2-1 | . | TRBV4-2 | CASSQEAGGLGLSQFF | TGTGCCAGCAGCCAAGAGGCGGGGGGGCTTGGTCTTTCCCAGTTCTTC
TRBD1 | 14 | TRBJ1-5 | . | TRBV6-4 | CASSDGTGNQPQHF | TGTGCCAGCAGTGATGGGACAGGGAATCAGCCCCAGCATTTT
TRBD1 | 14 | TRBJ2-1 | . | TRBV7-3 | CASSPGTGSNEQFF | TGTGCCAGCAGCCCAGGGACAGGGAGCAATGAGCAGTTCTTC
. | 13 | TRBJ1-1 | . | TRBV11-3 | CASSLGTTGEAFF | TGTGCCAGCAGCTTAGGCACGACGGGAGAAGCTTTCTTT
. | 14 | TRBJ2-7 | few | TRBV27 | CASSLSRWAYEQYF | TGTGCCAGCAGTTTATCCAGGTGGGCCTACGAGCAGTACTTC
. | 15 | TRBJ1-6 | . | TRBV2 | CASSDGQRINSPLHF | TGTGCCAGCAGTGATGGACAGAGAATTAATTCACCCCTCCACTTT
. | 14 | TRBJ1-2 | . | TRBV5-6 | CASSLETANYGYTF | TGTGCCAGCAGTCTAGAGACCGCCAACTATGGCTACACCTTC